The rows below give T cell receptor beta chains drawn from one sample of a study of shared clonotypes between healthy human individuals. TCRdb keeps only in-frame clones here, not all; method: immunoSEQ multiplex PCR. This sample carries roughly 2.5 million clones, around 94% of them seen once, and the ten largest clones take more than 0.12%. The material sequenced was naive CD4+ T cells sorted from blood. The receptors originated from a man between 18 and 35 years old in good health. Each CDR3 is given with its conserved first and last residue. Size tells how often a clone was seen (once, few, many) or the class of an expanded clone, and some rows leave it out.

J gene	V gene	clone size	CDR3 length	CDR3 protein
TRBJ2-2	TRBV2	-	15	CASRGTSGNTGELFF
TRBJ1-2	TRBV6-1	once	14	CASRNPGAPYGYTF
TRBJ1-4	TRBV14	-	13	CASSWMAGEKLFF
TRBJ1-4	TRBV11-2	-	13	CASSGQGNEKLFF
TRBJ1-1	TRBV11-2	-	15	CASSKTGGGNTEAFF
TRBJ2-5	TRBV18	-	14	CASSLYGSDETQYF
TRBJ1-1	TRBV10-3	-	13	CATEKDPSTEAFF
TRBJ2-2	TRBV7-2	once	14	CASSFAGAGGELFF
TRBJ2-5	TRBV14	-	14	CASSQGVYQETQYF
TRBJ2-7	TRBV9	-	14	CASSGRQGSYEQYF
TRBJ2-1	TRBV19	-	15	CASSMALGRSDEQFF
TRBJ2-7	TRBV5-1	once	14	CASSLSGVSYEQYF
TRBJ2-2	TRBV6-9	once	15	CASRLLAGYTGELFF
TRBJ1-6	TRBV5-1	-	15	CASSTDTADNSPLHF
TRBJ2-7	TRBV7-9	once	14	CASSIGQGSYEQYF
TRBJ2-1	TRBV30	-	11	CAWSALNEQFF
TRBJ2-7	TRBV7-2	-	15	CASSLSQATSYEQYF
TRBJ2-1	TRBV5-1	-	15	CASSSLAGGNNEQFF
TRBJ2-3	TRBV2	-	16	CASSEWGRGLEDTQYF
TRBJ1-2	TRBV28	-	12	CANRDRLYGYTF
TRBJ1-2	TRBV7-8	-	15	CASSALPVERSGYTF
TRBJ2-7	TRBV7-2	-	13	CASSPQAAYEQYF
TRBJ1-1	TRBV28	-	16	CASSFPLLGTQTEAFF
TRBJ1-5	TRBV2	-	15	CASNKGLRGNQPQHF
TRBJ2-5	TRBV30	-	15	CAWSVISPVGETQYF
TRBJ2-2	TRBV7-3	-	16	CASSLGTGANTGELFF
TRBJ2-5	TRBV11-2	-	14	CASSLAGKEETQYF
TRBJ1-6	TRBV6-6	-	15	CASSSRGQDNSPLHF
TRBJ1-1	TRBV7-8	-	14	CASQTGGSNTEAFF
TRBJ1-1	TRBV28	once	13	CASRGGQPREAFF
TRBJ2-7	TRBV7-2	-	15	CASSPPPGLAREQYF
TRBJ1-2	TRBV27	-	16	CASSTRTGGVMGGYTF
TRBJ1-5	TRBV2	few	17	CASRRGPTQESNQPQHF
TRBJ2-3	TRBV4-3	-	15	CASSQVLHGTDTQYF
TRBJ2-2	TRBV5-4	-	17	CASSFRTGGADTGELFF
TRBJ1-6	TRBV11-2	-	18	CASSFGTGVRSYNSPLHF
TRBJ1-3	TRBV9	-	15	CASSVATGKGNTIYF
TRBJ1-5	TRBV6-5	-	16	CASSYSRVRGNQPQHF
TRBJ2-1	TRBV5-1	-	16	CASSSGYYQIQDEQFF
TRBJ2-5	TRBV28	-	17	CASSLWAGDRVQETQYF